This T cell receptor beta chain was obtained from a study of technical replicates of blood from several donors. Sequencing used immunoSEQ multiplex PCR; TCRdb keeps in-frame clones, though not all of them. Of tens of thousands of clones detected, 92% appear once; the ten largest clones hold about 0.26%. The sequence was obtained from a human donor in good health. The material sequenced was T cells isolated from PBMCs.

CDR3 nucleotides: TGTGCCAGCAGCTTGGGCGGGACTAGCGGGAGCTCCTACGAGCAGTACTTC. Translated, it gives CASSLGGTSGSSYEQYF. V is TRBV5-4 and J is TRBJ2-7; 14 bases agree with TRBD2. The ends lost 0 bases at V and 0 bases at J; junction bases unmatched: 2. The CDR3 runs to 17 residues. Germline values: CDR1 SGHNT, CDR2 YYREEE (reference sequence).